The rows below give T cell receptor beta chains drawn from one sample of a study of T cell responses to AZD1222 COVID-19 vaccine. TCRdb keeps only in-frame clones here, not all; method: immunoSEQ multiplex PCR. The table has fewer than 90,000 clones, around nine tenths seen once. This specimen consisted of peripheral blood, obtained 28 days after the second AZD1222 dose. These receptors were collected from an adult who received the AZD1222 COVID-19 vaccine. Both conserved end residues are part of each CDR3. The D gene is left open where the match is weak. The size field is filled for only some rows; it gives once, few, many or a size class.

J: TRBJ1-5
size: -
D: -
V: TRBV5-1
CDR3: CASSFREENQPQHF
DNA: TGCGCCAGCAGCTTCAGGGAAGAGAATCAGCCCCAGCATTTT

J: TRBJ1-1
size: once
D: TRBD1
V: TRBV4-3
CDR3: CASSQDMTGGGTEAFF
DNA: TGCGCCAGCAGCCAGGATATGACAGGGGGTGGCACTGAAGCTTTCTTT

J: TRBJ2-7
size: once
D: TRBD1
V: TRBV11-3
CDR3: CASSLLAGGRYEQYF
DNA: TGTGCCAGCAGCTTATTGGCAGGGGGCCGATACGAGCAGTACTTC

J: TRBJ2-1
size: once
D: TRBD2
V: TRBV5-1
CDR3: CASSFVVASGVGEQFF
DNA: TGCGCCAGCAGCTTTGTGGTGGCTAGCGGGGTTGGTGAGCAGTTCTTC

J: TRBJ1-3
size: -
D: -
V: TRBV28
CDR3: CASSAAASGNTIYF
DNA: TGTGCCAGCAGTGCCGCGGCGTCTGGAAACACCATATATTTT

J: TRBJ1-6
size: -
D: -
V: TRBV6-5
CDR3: CASRSGTVNSPLHF
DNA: TGTGCCAGCAGATCCGGGACGGTAAATTCACCCCTCCACTTT

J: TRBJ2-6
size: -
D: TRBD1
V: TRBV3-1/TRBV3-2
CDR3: CASRPGTGDGANVLTF
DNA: TGTGCCAGCAGGCCAGGGACAGGGGACGGGGCCAACGTCCTGACTTTC

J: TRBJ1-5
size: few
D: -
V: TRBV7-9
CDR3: CASSPDGGGPQHF
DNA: TGTGCCAGCAGCCCGGACGGTGGGGGGCCCCAGCATTTT

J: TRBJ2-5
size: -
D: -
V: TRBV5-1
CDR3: CASSPQGGGEETQYF
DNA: TGCGCCAGCAGCCCCCAGGGGGGTGGGGAAGAGACCCAGTACTTC

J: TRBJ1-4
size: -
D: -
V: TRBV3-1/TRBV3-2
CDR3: CASSQGTEINEKLFF
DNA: TGTGCCAGCAGCCAAGGCACAGAGATTAATGAAAAACTGTTTTTT

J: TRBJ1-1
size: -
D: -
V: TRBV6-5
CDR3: CASNTQGNTEAFF
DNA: TGTGCCAGCAACACTCAGGGAAACACTGAAGCTTTCTTT

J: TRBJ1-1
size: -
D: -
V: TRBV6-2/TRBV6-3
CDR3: CASSYETSYEAFF
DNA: TGTGCCAGCAGTTACGAGACCAGTTATGAGGCTTTCTTT

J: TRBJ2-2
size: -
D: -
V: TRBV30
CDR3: CAWRLLAGELFF
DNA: TGTGCCTGGAGATTACTAGCCGGGGAGCTGTTTTTT

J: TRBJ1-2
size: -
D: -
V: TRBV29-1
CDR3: CSVALQHRGGYGYTF
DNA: TGCAGCGTTGCCCTCCAACACCGGGGAGGCTATGGCTACACCTTC

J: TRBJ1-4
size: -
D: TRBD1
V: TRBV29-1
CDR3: CSVAPGTGGEKLFF
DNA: TGCAGCGTTGCCCCCGGGACAGGGGGTGAAAAACTGTTTTTT